This T cell receptor beta chain was profiled in a study of blood T cell repertoires in COVID-19. Study background: Sample material is recorded as cDNA or gDNA derived from T cells, B-cell-depleted T cells, or PBMCs.

In the source study's methods: Estimated nucleated cell counts came from reference gene primer amplification. Libraries were prepared by immunoSEQ multiplex PCR; TCRdb keeps only in-frame clonotypes and omits some of them. V, J and clone size were drawn from that table, and D and trimming were deduced from the DNA. The sample lists over 150,000 clones; 70% to 90% were seen once. A Seattle source enrolled patients during active infection and followed them longitudinally. This CDR3 contains 13 residues. Trimming took 8 bases from V and 2 from J, leaving 10 bases between them. Looked up from germline, CDR1 is MNHEY and CDR2 is SVGAGI.

Sequenced: peripheral blood. The sequence came from an elderly woman with COVID-19, enrolled during active disease. J is TRBJ1-5 and V is TRBV6-5; no clear D gene. DNA for the CDR3: TGTGCCAGCTTGGGCACTCGCAATCAGCCCCAGCATTTT. Protein: CASLGTRNQPQHF.